This T cell receptor beta chain was recovered during a study of T cell repertoires in cytomegalovirus infection. As for the study in general: HLA-B-restricted CMV epitopes that are well studied were used alongside recently identified HLA-C-restricted ones. Matching HLA type, along with CMV infection, was indicated by public TCR beta signatures.

Whole-study results and caveats: Predominance within the ex vivo response was attributable to HLA-C-restricted CMV-specific TCR beta clonotypes. The cumulative frequency of public TCR beta families distinguished individuals who carried CMV together with the relevant HLA.

This clonotype was seen only once. Its target is not known. A much larger clone sits a single nucleotide away, making a read error possible. TCRdb passed the reads through MiXCR, listing each CDR3 protein once. The sample has about 330,000 distinct CDR3 sequences; approximately 35% are singletons. CDR1 and CDR2 from the germline V gene are SGHTA and FQGNSA. The CDR3 runs 15 residues. The sequencing here drew on cultured PBMCs, taken from culture after CMV antigen stimulation. This TCR derives from a human donor in good health (CMV status not recorded). Some clones in this sample may be carry-over from other donors' samples. The chain recombines TRBV7-2 with TRBJ1-1; D is unclear. DNA for the CDR3: TGTGCCAGCGGCTTATACCGGACCATGAACACTGAAGCTTTCTTT. Its protein product is CASGLYRTMNTEAFF. Full variable domain (rest looked up from reference TRBV7-2 and TRBJ1-1): GAGVSQSPSNKVTEKGKDVELRCDPISGHTALYWYRQSLGQGLEFLIYFQGNSAPDKSGLPSDRFSAERTGGSVSTLTIQRTQQEDSAVYLCASGLYRTMNTEAFFGQGTRLTVV.